This T cell receptor (beta chain) is from a study of neurological immune-mediated disorders. With 10-nucleotide random UMIs included, cDNA was synthesized by 5'RACE. Via MiXCR, TCRdb re-called the 5' RACE reads, giving one row per CDR3 protein. Here the sample spans tens of thousands of distinct CDR3 sequences, around 2.6% being singletons. This clonotype was counted ten times or more. The sequence was obtained from a woman in her thirties with multiple sclerosis. The source material was PBMCs.

Here the CDR3 reads CASSPGQVTGELFF. CDR3 nucleotides: TGTGCCAGCAGCCCGGGACAAGTAACCGGGGAGCTGTTTTTT. The rearrangement joins TRBV28 to TRBJ2-2, with D perhaps TRBD1 (6 bases). Germline V gives CDR1 MDHEN, CDR2 SYDVKM. This CDR3 has 14 amino acids. V was shortened by 6 bases and J by 5 bases, with 13 bases between the two germline ends.